In this sample, the clone carrying this TCR beta chain is large. Each CDR3 protein is one row after TCRdb ran MiXCR on the PCR reads. The sample lists about 21,000 distinct CDR3 sequences, approximately 38% occurring once. These data come from a study of tumor-infiltrating lymphocytes in oesophageal squamous cell carcinoma. The source is a male donor with esophageal squamous cell carcinoma. Sample: esophageal tumor tissue.

The CDR3 DNA reads as TGTGCCAGCAGCTCACCGAGGGGGGGGGGGAAGACCCAGTACTTC. Translated, it gives CASSSPRGGGKTQYF. The gene calls are TRBV7-6 and TRBJ2-5; TRBD2 is a possible D gene (7 bases). Trimming removed 4 bases at V and 6 bases at J, with 18 bases between. Per germline, CDR1 SGHVS and CDR2 FNYEAQ. CDR3 size: 15 residues.